Shown below are 12 T cell receptor beta chains from a single sample sequenced in a study of blood T cells in healthy people across ages. For the second PCR, which ran for about 7 to 11 cycles, a sample-barcoded 5' primer and a J-beta primer mix were used. TCRdb independently ran MiXCR on the 5' RACE reads; one entry per CDR3 protein. The table shows more than 1,400,000 distinct CDR3 sequences, with roughly 45% occurring only once. Sequencing used blood. These receptors were obtained from a woman aged 18-35 years in good health.

This chain connects TRBV20-1 to TRBJ1-5, with D unclear. This CDR3 contains 13 residues. V was trimmed by 1 base and J by 4 bases, leaving 8 bases between them. Germline V gene lookup returns CDR1 DFQATT and CDR2 SNEGSKA (reference sequence). CDR3 region: CSARGPGNQPQHF. The CDR3, as DNA: TGCAGTGCTAGAGGGCCCGGGAATCAGCCCCAGCATTTT.

In this sample, this clonotype turned up many times. The CDR3 bases are TGCAGTGCTAGAGCCTCCTCCGGGGGGCGGGATTCACCCCTCCACTTT. As protein: CSARASSGGRDSPLHF. The V and J genes are TRBV20-1 and TRBJ1-6; D possibly corresponds to TRBD1 (6 bases). Trimming removed 1 base from V and 8 bases from J, with 18 bases in between. CDR3 length equals 16 residues. Germline V lookup: CDR1 DFQATT, CDR2 SNEGSKA (reference sequence).

V usage is TRBV5-4 and J usage is TRBJ2-3; D is possibly TRBD2 (7 bases). The CDR3 sequence is 15 residues long. The V gene's germline CDR1 is SGHNT and CDR2 YYREEE (reference sequence). V was trimmed by 4 bases and J by 6 bases, leaving 18 bases between them. This chain's CDR3 is CASSPGGRPGDTQYF. In DNA form, the CDR3 reads TGTGCCAGCAGCCCCGGGGGGCGCCCCGGGGATACGCAGTATTTT.

V is TRBV5-6 and J is TRBJ2-1; 9 bases align to TRBD2. The CDR3 consists of 16 residues. V lost 0 bases, J lost 4 bases, and 5 bases stayed unmatched. In germline, CDR1 is SGHDT, CDR2 YYEEEE. CDR3 in amino acids: CASSLGTSGLYNEQFF. DNA of the CDR3: TGTGCCAGCAGCTTGGGTACTAGCGGGTTGTACAATGAGCAGTTCTTC.

The chain is built from TRBV12-3 or TRBV12-4 and TRBJ1-2, with unresolved D. This CDR3 comprises 14 residues. Trimming stripped 0 bases from V and 4 bases from J, with 9 bases between. CDR3 bases: TGTGCCAGCAGTTTAGCAGGTCTGGGCTATGGCTACACCTTC. This codes for CASSLAGLGYGYTF.

The chain has TRBV9 and TRBJ2-1; tentative D call: TRBD2 (6 bases). The germline V gene has CDR1 SGDLS and CDR2 YYNGEE. Trimming cost V 7 bases and J 6 bases, with 20 bases left between them. The CDR3 is 15 amino acids. CDR3 sequence (DNA): TGTGCCAGCGTAGCCGGACCACCCGGGGGCAATGAGCAGTTCTTC. Protein sequence: CASVAGPPGGNEQFF.

V usage is TRBV15 and J usage is TRBJ2-1; the D gene is possibly TRBD2 (6 bases). Germline V gene sequence: CDR1 LNHNV, CDR2 YYDKDF (reference sequence). The V end was cut by 0 bases, the J end by 13 bases, with 19 bases between. This CDR3 contains 15 residues. The CDR3 loop is CATSRDRGGQETQFF. For the CDR3, the DNA is TGTGCCACCAGCAGAGATCGGGGAGGTCAAGAGACCCAGTTCTTC.

This chain connects TRBV6-6 to TRBJ2-2; weak D call: TRBD1 (6 bases). From germline, CDR1 is MNHNY and CDR2 SVGAGI (reference sequence). The ends were cut back, 6 bases at V and 6 bases at J, with 11 bases in the middle. The CDR3 consists of 13 residues. CDR3 sequence reads: CASRQGSAGELFF. The CDR3 coding sequence is TGTGCCAGCAGACAGGGTTCCGCCGGGGAGCTGTTTTTT.

This chain links TRBV24-1 with TRBJ2-3, with a tentative D call TRBD1 (5 bases). The CDR3 totals 18 residues. The germline gives CDR1 KGHDR, CDR2 SFDVKD. The germline V and J ends were trimmed by 6 bases and 0 bases, with 21 bases remaining between them. CDR3 coding DNA: TGTGCCACCAGTCAGACCCATGGGAAGGACACTAGCACAGATACGCAGTATTTT. This encodes CATSQTHGKDTSTDTQYF.

This clonotype came up a few times. The chain's CDR3 is CASRATGTLKFFETQYF. CDR3 bases: TGTGCCAGCAGGGCAACCGGGACCCTAAAATTTTTCGAGACCCAGTACTTC. This rearrangement joins TRBV6-1 to TRBJ2-5; D might be TRBD1 or TRBD2, each matching 5 bases. V was pared by 6 bases and J by 5 bases, with 25 bases between. This CDR3 comprises 17 residues. Germline loops: CDR1 MNHNS, CDR2 SASEGT.

This clonotype was seen only a few times. The chain uses TRBV12-3 or TRBV12-4 and TRBJ1-1, with D unclear. This CDR3 is built from 13 residues. V lost 4 bases and J lost 5, with 11 bases in between. CDR3 residues: CASSSQSKTEAFF. Here the CDR3 DNA reads TGTGCCAGCAGTTCACAGTCTAAAACTGAAGCTTTCTTT.

This clonotype showed up just a few times. V gene TRBV29-1 combines with J gene TRBJ1-6, with 12 bases lining up with TRBD1. Trimming took 4 bases from V and 9 from J; bases not matched to a gene: 4. The V gene's germline CDR1 is SQVTM and CDR2 ANQGSEA. There are 14 residues in the CDR3. The CDR3 loop reads CSVGAGQGASPLHF. CDR3 coding DNA: TGCAGCGTTGGGGCGGGACAGGGGGCTTCACCCCTCCACTTT.